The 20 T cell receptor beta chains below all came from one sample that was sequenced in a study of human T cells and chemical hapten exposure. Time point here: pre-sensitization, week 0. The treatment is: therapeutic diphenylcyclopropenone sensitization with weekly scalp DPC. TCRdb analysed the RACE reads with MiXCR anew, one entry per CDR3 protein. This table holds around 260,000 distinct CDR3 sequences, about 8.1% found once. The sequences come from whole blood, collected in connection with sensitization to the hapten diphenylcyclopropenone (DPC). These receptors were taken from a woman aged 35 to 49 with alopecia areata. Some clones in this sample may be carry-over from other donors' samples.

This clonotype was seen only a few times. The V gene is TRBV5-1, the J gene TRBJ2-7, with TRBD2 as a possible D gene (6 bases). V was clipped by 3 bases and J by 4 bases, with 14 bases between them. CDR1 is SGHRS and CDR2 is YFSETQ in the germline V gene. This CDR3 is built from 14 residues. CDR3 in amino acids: CASSSFLSGYEQYF. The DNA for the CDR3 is TGCGCCAGCAGCTCCTTCCTTAGCGGATACGAGCAGTACTTC.

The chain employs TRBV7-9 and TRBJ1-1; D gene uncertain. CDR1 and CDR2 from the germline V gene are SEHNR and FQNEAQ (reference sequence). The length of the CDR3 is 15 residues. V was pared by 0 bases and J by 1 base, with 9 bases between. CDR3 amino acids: CASSLAGFRNTEAFF. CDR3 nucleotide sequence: TGTGCCAGCAGCTTAGCAGGGTTCAGGAACACTGAAGCTTTCTTT.

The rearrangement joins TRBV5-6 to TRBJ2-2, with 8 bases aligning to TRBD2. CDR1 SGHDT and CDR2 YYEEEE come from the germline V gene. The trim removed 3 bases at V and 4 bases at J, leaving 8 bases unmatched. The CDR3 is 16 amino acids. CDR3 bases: TGTGCCAGCAGCTCCTGGGTTAGCGGGACCACCGGGGAGCTGTTTTTT. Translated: CASSSWVSGTTGELFF.

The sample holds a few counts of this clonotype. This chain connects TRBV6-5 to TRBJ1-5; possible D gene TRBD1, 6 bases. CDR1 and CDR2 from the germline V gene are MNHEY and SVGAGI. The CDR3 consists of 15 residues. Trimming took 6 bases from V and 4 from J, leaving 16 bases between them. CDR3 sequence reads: CASSSQGGLNQPQHF. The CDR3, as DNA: TGTGCCAGCAGCTCACAGGGAGGTTTAAATCAGCCCCAGCATTTT.

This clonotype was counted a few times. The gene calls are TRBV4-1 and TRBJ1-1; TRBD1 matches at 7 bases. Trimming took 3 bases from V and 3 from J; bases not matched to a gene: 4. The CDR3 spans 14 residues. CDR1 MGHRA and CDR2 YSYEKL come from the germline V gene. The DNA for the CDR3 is TGCGCCAGCAGCCACCCCGACAGGGACACTGAAGCTTTCTTT. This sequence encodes CASSHPDRDTEAFF.

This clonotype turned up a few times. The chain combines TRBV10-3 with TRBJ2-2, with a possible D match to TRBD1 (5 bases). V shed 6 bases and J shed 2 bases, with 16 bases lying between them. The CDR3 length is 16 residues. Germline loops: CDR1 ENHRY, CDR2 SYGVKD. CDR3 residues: CAISSSTATNTGELFF. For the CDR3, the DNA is TGTGCCATCAGCTCCTCGACAGCAACAAACACCGGGGAGCTGTTTTTT.

The CDR3 DNA reads TGTGCCAGCAGTTACCCGGGAGGAGAGACCCAGTACTTC. Translation gives CASSYPGGETQYF. J is TRBJ2-5 and V is TRBV6-2 or TRBV6-3, with 7 bases that match TRBD2. The CDR3 spans 13 residues. Germline CDR1 and CDR2: MNHEY and SVGEGT. V dropped 2 bases and J dropped 4; count of bases not matched to a gene: 1.

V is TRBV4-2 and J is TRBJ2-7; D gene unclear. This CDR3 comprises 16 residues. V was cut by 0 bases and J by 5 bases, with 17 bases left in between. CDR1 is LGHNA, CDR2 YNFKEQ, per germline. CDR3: CASSQELGRISNEQYF. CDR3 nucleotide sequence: TGTGCCAGCAGCCAAGAGCTCGGGCGGATCAGTAACGAGCAGTACTTC.

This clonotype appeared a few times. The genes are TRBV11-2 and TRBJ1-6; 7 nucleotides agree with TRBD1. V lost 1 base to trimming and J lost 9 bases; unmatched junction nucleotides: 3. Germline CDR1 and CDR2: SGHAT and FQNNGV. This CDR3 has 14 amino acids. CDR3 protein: CASSLVDRSSPLHF. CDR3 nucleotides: TGTGCCAGCAGCTTAGTGGACAGGTCTTCACCCCTCCACTTT. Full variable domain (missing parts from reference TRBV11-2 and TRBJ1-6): EAGVAQSPRYKIIEKRQSVAFWCNPISGHATLYWYQQILGQGPKLLIQFQNNGVVDDSQLPKDRFSAERLKGVDSTLKIQPAKLEDSAVYLCASSLVDRSSPLHFGNGTRLTVT.

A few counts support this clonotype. CDR3 loop: CASSLNSHQETQYF. In nucleotides, the CDR3 is TGTGCCAGCAGCCTAAACAGTCACCAAGAGACCCAGTACTTC. This sequence joins TRBV7-3 and TRBJ2-5; D call uncertain. The CDR3 sequence is 14 residues long. Per germline, CDR1 SGHTA and CDR2 FQGTGA. V gave up 5 bases and J gave up 0 bases, with 10 bases separating them.

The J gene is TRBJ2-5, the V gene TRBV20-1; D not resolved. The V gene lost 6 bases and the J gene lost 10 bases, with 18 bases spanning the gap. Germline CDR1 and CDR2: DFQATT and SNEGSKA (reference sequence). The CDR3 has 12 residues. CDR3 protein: CSATNYPEDQYF. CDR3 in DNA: TGCAGTGCCACCAACTACCCTGAAGACCAGTACTTC.

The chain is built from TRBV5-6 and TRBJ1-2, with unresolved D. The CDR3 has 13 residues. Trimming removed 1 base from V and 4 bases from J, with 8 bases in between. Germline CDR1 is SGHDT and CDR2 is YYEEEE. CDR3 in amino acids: CASSLNTGYGYTF. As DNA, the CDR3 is TGTGCCAGCAGCTTGAACACCGGCTATGGCTACACCTTC.

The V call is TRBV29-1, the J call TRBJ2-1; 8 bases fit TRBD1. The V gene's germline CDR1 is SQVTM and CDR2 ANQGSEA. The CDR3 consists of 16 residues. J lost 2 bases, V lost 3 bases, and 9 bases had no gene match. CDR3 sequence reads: CSVELAGGAPYNEQFF. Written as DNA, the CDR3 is TGCAGCGTTGAGTTGGCAGGGGGCGCCCCCTACAATGAGCAGTTCTTC.

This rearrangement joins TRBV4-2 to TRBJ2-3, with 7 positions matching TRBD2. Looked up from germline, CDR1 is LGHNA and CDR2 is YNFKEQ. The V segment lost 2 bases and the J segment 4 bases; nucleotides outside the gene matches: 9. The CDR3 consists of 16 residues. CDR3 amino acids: CASSQFSRGSADTQYF. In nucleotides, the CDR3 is TGTGCCAGCAGCCAATTCTCTCGCGGGAGTGCAGATACGCAGTATTTT.

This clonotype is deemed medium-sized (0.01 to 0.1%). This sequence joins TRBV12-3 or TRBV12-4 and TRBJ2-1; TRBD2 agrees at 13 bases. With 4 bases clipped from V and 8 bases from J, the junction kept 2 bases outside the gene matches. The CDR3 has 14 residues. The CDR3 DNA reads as TGTGCCAGCAGTTGGACTAGCGGGAGCGATGAGCAGTTCTTC. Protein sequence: CASSWTSGSDEQFF.

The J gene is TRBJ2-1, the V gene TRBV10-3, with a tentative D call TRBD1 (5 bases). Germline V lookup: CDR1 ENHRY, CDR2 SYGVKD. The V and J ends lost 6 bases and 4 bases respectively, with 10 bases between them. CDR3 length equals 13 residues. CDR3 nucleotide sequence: TGTGCCATCAGGGAAGACAGTTACAATGAGCAGTTCTTC. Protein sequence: CAIREDSYNEQFF.

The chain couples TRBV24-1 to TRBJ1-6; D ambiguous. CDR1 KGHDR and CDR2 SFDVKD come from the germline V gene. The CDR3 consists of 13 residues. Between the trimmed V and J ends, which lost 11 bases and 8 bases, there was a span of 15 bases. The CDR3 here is CANLNGVHSPLHF. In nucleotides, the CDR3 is TGTGCCAATCTGAATGGGGTGCATTCACCCCTCCACTTT.

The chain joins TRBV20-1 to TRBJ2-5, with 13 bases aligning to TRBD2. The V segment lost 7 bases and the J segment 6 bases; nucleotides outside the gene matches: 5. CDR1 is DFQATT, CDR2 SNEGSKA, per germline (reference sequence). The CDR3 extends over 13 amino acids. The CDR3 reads CSGGLAGSQTQYF. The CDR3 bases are TGCAGTGGGGGACTAGCGGGAAGCCAGACCCAGTACTTC.

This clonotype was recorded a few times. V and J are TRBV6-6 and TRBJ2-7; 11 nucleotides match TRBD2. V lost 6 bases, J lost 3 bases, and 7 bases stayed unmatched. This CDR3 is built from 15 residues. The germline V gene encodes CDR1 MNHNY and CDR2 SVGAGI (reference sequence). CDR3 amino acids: CASRIALAGDYEQYF. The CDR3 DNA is TGTGCCAGCAGAATTGCACTAGCGGGAGACTACGAGCAGTACTTC.

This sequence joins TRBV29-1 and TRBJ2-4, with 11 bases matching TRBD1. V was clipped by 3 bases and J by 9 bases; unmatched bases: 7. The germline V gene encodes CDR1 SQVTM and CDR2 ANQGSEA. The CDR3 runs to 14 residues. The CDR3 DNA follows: TGCAGCGTTGACGCCGGGACAGGGGGGAGCATTCAGTACTTC. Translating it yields CSVDAGTGGSIQYF.